The 8 T cell receptor beta chains presented below share a single source sample, sequenced in a study of beta chain features in type 1 diabetes (dated 2018 in TCRdb). On the study overall, not on this receptor specifically: Type 1 diabetes patients showed a moderate but significant shortening of TCRB CDR3 length in all four CD4+ subsets.

These receptors' targets are unknown. Library generation was performed with the immunoSEQ multiplex PCR assay. The entire isolated RNA was reverse transcribed using the High Capacity cDNA Reverse Transcription Kit, and thus expressed TCRB transcripts were sequenced. Not all clones reach the TCRdb copy of this immuneACCESS table, which keeps in-frame sequences only. Checked studies attribute under half of the gap to unresolved V genes and leave the rest unexplained. The table for this sample lists 400,000 or so clones; 9.6% of them were counted only once. Over 0.45% of the sample belongs to the ten largest clones. Specimen: central memory CD4+ T cells from blood. The receptors come from a man aged 25-40 years with type 1 diabetes.

This clone was counted between two and nine times. The V and J genes are TRBV9 and TRBJ2-3; D remains unclear. Trimming left V 1 base short and J 3 bases short, with 9 bases between. This CDR3 has 14 residues. Germline CDR1 and CDR2: SGDLS and YYNGEE. The chain's CDR3 is CASSVSLDTDTQYF. The CDR3 coding sequence is TGTGCCAGCAGCGTAAGCCTAGATACAGATACGCAGTATTTT.

The chain recombines TRBV9 with TRBJ2-5, with TRBD2 identical over 12 bases. The DNA matches TRBJ2-7 better at its end, which makes the J call doubtful. CDR3 size: 14 residues. Germline CDR1 and CDR2: SGDLS and YYNGEE. DNA for the CDR3: TGTGCCAGCAGCCTGCGGACTAGCGGGAACGAGCAGTACTTC. The encoded protein is CASSLRTSGNEQYF.

The table lists this clone with a few counts. This chain connects TRBV6-4 to TRBJ2-7; D unresolved. V shed 9 bases and J shed 6 bases, with 18 bases lying between them. This CDR3 is 13 amino acids long. CDR1 is MRHNA and CDR2 is SNTAGT in the germline V gene. The CDR3 sequence is CARTGSPRPEQYF. The CDR3 DNA reads TGTGCCAGAACGGGCTCTCCGAGGCCCGAGCAGTACTTC.

This clone showed up just a few times. The CDR3 is CASSPKDRGEQYF. For the CDR3, the DNA is TGTGCCAGCTCACCAAAGGACCGCGGAGAGCAGTACTTC. The chain is built from TRBV18 and TRBJ2-7; D unresolved. CDR3 length: 13 amino acids. CDR1 and CDR2 from the germline V gene are KGHSH and LQKENI. V gave up 2 bases and J gave up 7 bases, with 12 bases separating them.

At least ten counts were recorded for this clone. The chain is built from TRBV2 and TRBJ1-3, with unresolved D. V was trimmed by 3 bases and J by 3 bases, leaving 12 bases between them. This CDR3 region has 15 residues. Per germline, CDR1 SNHLY and CDR2 FYNNEI. The CDR3 DNA follows: TGTGCCAGCAGTGAGTCTTCCGGGATTGGAAACACCATATATTTT. Translating it yields CASSESSGIGNTIYF.

This chain joins TRBV7-3 and TRBJ2-5, with D possibly matching TRBD1 (8 bases). From germline, CDR1 is SGHTA and CDR2 FQGTGA. The V end was cut by 4 bases, the J end by 5 bases, with 17 bases between. There are 15 residues in the CDR3. The CDR3 is CASSSRTGREETQYF. CDR3 DNA sequence: TGTGCCAGCAGCTCCAGGACAGGGAGGGAGGAGACCCAGTACTTC. Full variable domain (remainder filled in from reference TRBV7-3 and TRBJ2-5): GAGVSQTPSNKVTEKGKYVELRCDPISGHTALYWYRQSLGQGPEFLIYFQGTGAADDSGLPNDRFFAVRPEGSVSTLKIQRTERGDSAVYLCASSSRTGREETQYFGPGTRLLVL.

The chain recombines TRBV1 with TRBJ2-1; the listed D gene, TRBD2, was not tested against the DNA. TRBV1 is reported as a pseudogene. The CDR3 extends over 17 amino acids. The CDR3 spells CTSSQIRELAGYNEQFF. The CDR3 DNA follows: TGCACCAGCAGCCAAATTCGAGAACTAGCGGGTTACAATGAGCAGTTCTTC.

This clone occurred many times. The chain joins TRBV28 to TRBJ2-7, with D maybe TRBD2 (5 bases). Germline V CDR1 and CDR2: MDHEN, SYDVKM. V was shortened by 7 bases and J by 3 bases, with 16 bases between the two germline ends. The CDR3 has 14 amino acids. CDR3 sequence reads: CASNQRAGYYEQYF. In nucleotides, the CDR3 is TGTGCCAGCAATCAACGGGCGGGTTACTACGAGCAGTACTTC.